The present entry profiles one TCR beta chain with its context. This record comes from a study of blood T cells in healthy people across ages. The study drew donors from healthy Caucasian individuals in Russia aged roughly 6 to 95. Extractions gave at least 5.5 micrograms of total RNA per sample. Combining a sample-barcoded 5' primer with a J-beta primer mix, a second PCR ran for 7 to 11 cycles. Through a template-switch adaptor with 12 random nucleotides, each cDNA molecule received a tag. A single record per CDR3 protein comes from TCRdb applying MiXCR to the 5' RACE reads. Altogether about 900,000 distinct CDR3 sequences are present, roughly 48% being singletons, with the ten largest covering under 15%. This receptor was taken from a man aged 25 to 40 in good health. Sequences were obtained from blood.

The CDR3 loop reads CASSPRGEATYEQYF. The DNA of the CDR3 is TGTGCCAGCAGCCCTAGGGGGGAGGCGACCTACGAGCAGTACTTC. The genes are TRBV7-9 and TRBJ2-7; D tentatively fits TRBD1 or TRBD2 (6 bases each). The CDR3 has 15 residues. Deletions cut 5 bases from V and 2 bases from J, with 16 bases between. Germline V CDR1 and CDR2: SEHNR, FQNEAQ (reference sequence).